This T cell receptor (beta chain) was profiled in a study of cytomegalovirus exposure and HLA in healthy donors. Study as a whole: HLA-typed donors were the source of about 85 million unique TCRs held in an early data release.

The CDR3 runs 15 residues. Per the germline V gene, CDR1 is MRHNA and CDR2 is SNTAGT. V lost 7 bases and J 7 bases, leaving 17 bases between the germline ends. Points from the study as a whole: A later analysis by the authors found several of the most significant clusters apparently linked to common viral pathogens. No immune exposure information besides CMV serostatus was available. Reportedly, fewer N-insertions than the 666-donor mean appeared in an Asian-associated ancestry cluster in a later analysis.

With regard to this clone: The antigen is not known.

The PCR made use of 60 Vbeta and 13 Jbeta primers. Clones were read by immunoSEQ multiplex PCR, and TCRdb kept only the in-frame ones, dropping some. The table records 110,000 to 150,000 clones, 73% of them present only once. This sequence joins TRBV6-4 and TRBJ1-6, with a weak D call TRBD1 (6 bases). The receptor's source is a woman aged 40 to 49 in good health and CMV-seronegative. Sequenced: PBMCs. CDR3 in amino acids: CASKEGHWGNSPLHF. The CDR3 DNA reads TGTGCCAGCAAAGAGGGACATTGGGGCAATTCACCCCTCCACTTT.